One T cell receptor (beta chain) is described in this entry. Its antigen is unknown. Trimming took 0 bases from V and 1 from J, leaving 10 bases between them. The CDR3 totals 16 residues. Per germline, CDR1 LGHDT and CDR2 YNNKEL (reference sequence). Sequenced by immunoSEQ multiplex PCR; TCRdb stores in-frame clones only, minus some. The data show about 98,000 clones, about 90% seen once. The data are from a study of T cell responses to AZD1222 COVID-19 vaccine. Study findings and constraints: Breadth and depth of Spike-specific TCRs rose after two AZD1222 doses. A reported finding is that nearly half of spike-specific TCRs target unmutated variant regions.

The sequencing used peripheral blood, collected on day 0 of MenACWY control vaccination. The receptor comes from an adult in good health. V is TRBV3-1 (or the pseudogene TRBV3-2) and J is TRBJ1-3; D is undetermined. CDR3 in DNA: TGTGCCAGCAGCCAAGACCCGGCTGGATCTGGAAACACCATATATTTT. Translation gives CASSQDPAGSGNTIYF.